This TCR beta chain emerged from a study of blood T cell repertoires in COVID-19. Study context: There were acute and convalescent COVID-19 samples, and they came from the United States, Italy and Spain. The analysed material was cDNA or gDNA that came from T cells, B-cell-depleted T cells, or PBMCs.

As originally analysed: Amplification of reference gene primers provided the estimated nucleated cell counts. Sequencing used immunoSEQ multiplex PCR; TCRdb keeps in-frame clones, though not all of them. V, J and clone size are taken as reported in that table, and D and trimming were inferred from the DNA itself. This table has approximately 52,000 clones, roughly 87% appearing once. The CDR3 is made up of 15 amino acids. Germline values: CDR1 MNHEY, CDR2 SVGAGI. The trim removed 4 bases at V and 10 bases at J, leaving 6 bases unmatched. The sample comprised peripheral blood. The chain employs TRBV6-5 and TRBJ2-1; TRBD2 agrees at 14 bases. The clonotype comes from a man between 60 and 75 years old with active COVID-19. The CDR3 reads CASSFGTSGRGEQFF. For the CDR3, the DNA is TGTGCCAGCAGTTTCGGGACTAGCGGGAGAGGGGAGCAGTTCTTC.